The 24 T cell receptor beta chains in this list originate from one sample, sequenced in a study of shared clonotypes between healthy human individuals (dated by TCRdb to 2018 to 2021). The library came from the immunoSEQ multiplex PCR assay. The immuneACCESS repertoire file appears here via TCRdb, limited to in-frame rearrangements. These files lack a portion of the clones; in checked studies, under half of the deficit traces to unresolved V genes, and the cause of the others is not known. The sample data list about 1.5 million clones, and 95% to 99% of these were observed just once. 0.4% to 0.45% of the sample lies in the top ten. The sequenced sample was naive CD4+ T cells sorted from blood. The sample's cell subset or site label, in plain terms: CD45RA+ positively selected. The source is a man aged 25 to 45 in good health.

CDR3 sequence reads: CATSRDSTTQYF. DNA of the CDR3: TGTGCCACCAGCAGAGATTCGACGACGCAGTATTTT. This chain uses TRBV15 with TRBJ2-3; D remains ambiguous. CDR3 length: 12 residues. V dropped 0 bases and J dropped 9 bases, with 7 bases sitting between them. The V gene's germline CDR1 is LNHNV and CDR2 YYDKDF (reference sequence).

The V gene is TRBV6-5, the J gene TRBJ2-7, with TRBD1 matching over 7 bases. In germline, CDR1 is MNHEY, CDR2 SVGAGI. Trimming removed 6 bases from V and 3 bases from J; junction bases left unmatched: 5. This CDR3 contains 13 residues. The chain's CDR3 is CASSLGQLYEQYF. The CDR3 DNA reads as TGTGCCAGCAGCCTGGGACAGCTCTACGAGCAGTACTTC.

The chain joins TRBV5-4 to TRBJ2-5; no clear D gene. The CDR3 length is 13 residues. The germline V and J ends were trimmed by 0 bases and 0 bases, with 3 bases remaining between them. Germline V gives CDR1 SGHNT, CDR2 YYREEE (reference sequence). DNA for the CDR3: TGTGCCAGCAGCTTGGTACACCAAGAGACCCAGTACTTC. Its protein is CASSLVHQETQYF. The full variable domain, its missing parts supplied by reference TRBV5-4 and TRBJ2-5, is ETGVTQSPTHLIKTRGQQVTLRCSSQSGHNTVSWYQQALGQGPQFIFQYYREEENGRGNFPPRFSGLQFPNYSSELNVNALELDDSALYLCASSLVHQETQYFGPGTRLLVL.

The gene calls are TRBV5-1 and TRBJ2-7; 12 bases line up with TRBD2. Germline trimming cut 2 bases from V and 10 bases from J; bases unmatched to any gene: 4. The CDR3 is 13 amino acids. Germline V gene lookup returns CDR1 SGHRS and CDR2 YFSETQ. The CDR3 region has the DNA TGCGCCAGCAGCTTTAGACTAGCGGGAGTTCAGTACTTC. Translated, it gives CASSFRLAGVQYF.

This chain links TRBV5-4 with TRBJ2-1, with D unclear. Trimming shortened V by 3 bases and J by 9 bases, and 13 bases separated the two germline ends. Germline values: CDR1 SGHNT, CDR2 YYREEE (reference sequence). This CDR3 is built from 13 residues. The CDR3 region is CASSSDPVPEQFF. CDR3 sequence (DNA): TGTGCCAGCAGCTCGGACCCGGTCCCTGAGCAGTTCTTC.

V is TRBV6-6 and J is TRBJ1-2, with no clear D. CDR3 size: 12 residues. Germline assignment: CDR1 MNHNY and CDR2 SVGAGI (reference sequence). V lost 5 bases and J lost 7, with 11 bases in between. The DNA of the CDR3 is TGTGCCAGCAGTCCACACCCAGGTGGCTACACCTTC. Protein: CASSPHPGGYTF.

The J gene is TRBJ1-4, the V gene TRBV6-1; 11 bases match TRBD1. The germline CDR1 and CDR2 sequences are MNHNS and SASEGT. The CDR3 length is 16 residues. Losses at the gene ends were 3 bases for V and 3 bases for J; bases not matched to a gene: 3. CDR3 nucleotides: TGTGCCAGCAGTGAGGGACAGGGGGTTGCTAATGAAAAACTGTTTTTT. Translated, it gives CASSEGQGVANEKLFF.

This rearrangement joins TRBV28 to TRBJ2-7; D call uncertain. CDR3 length: 13 residues. From germline, CDR1 is MDHEN and CDR2 SYDVKM. V shed 3 bases and J shed 4 bases, with 10 bases lying between them. The CDR3 reads CASSFGPRYEQYF. The DNA of the CDR3 is TGTGCCAGCAGTTTCGGCCCTCGTTACGAGCAGTACTTC.

This rearrangement joins TRBV9 to TRBJ2-3; 11 positions agree with TRBD2. The CDR3 contains 15 residues. The ends lost 0 bases at V and 4 bases at J; junction bases unmatched: 1. Germline values: CDR1 SGDLS, CDR2 YYNGEE. The CDR3 bases are TGTGCCAGCAGCGTAGTGGGACTAGCGGCAGATACGCAGTATTTT. It is translated as CASSVVGLAADTQYF. The full variable domain, rest sourced from reference TRBV9 and TRBJ2-3, is DSGVTQTPKHLITATGQRVTLRCSPRSGDLSVYWYQQSLDQGLQFLIQYYNGEERAKGNILERFSAQQFPDLHSELNLSSLELGDSALYFCASSVVGLAADTQYFGPGTRLTVL.

The chain couples TRBV28 to TRBJ2-5; tentative D call: TRBD2 (5 bases). The CDR3 extends over 15 amino acids. V was pared by 7 bases and J by 5 bases, with 20 bases between. The germline V gene encodes CDR1 MDHEN and CDR2 SYDVKM. The CDR3 sequence is CASTSPYRGGETQYF. The CDR3 region has the DNA TGTGCCAGCACTTCCCCATATAGAGGCGGGGAGACCCAGTACTTC.

The gene calls are TRBV18 and TRBJ2-7, with 7 bases aligning to TRBD1. Germline CDR1 KGHSH, CDR2 LQKENI. Losses at the gene ends were 2 bases for V and 7 bases for J; bases not matched to a gene: 14. The CDR3 runs 16 residues. CDR3 protein: CASSPIPGQAVREQYF. The CDR3 DNA is TGTGCCAGCTCACCAATACCCGGACAGGCCGTACGGGAGCAGTACTTC.

The chain uses TRBV27 and TRBJ2-7; either TRBD1 or TRBD2 may fit D (5 bases each). V was pared by 2 bases and J by 2 bases, with 19 bases between. Germline V gene data show CDR1 as MNHEY and CDR2 as SMNVEV (reference sequence). There are 17 residues in the CDR3. The CDR3 loop is CASSLKGRLSIPYEQYF. In DNA, the CDR3 is TGTGCCAGCAGTTTAAAGGGACGTCTTTCGATTCCCTACGAGCAGTACTTC.

V usage is TRBV15 and J usage is TRBJ2-3; the D is unclear. V lost 1 base to trimming and J lost 4 bases, with 6 bases between them. Germline-derived CDR1 and CDR2 are LNHNV and YYDKDF (reference sequence). This CDR3 contains 13 residues. The CDR3 sequence: CATSRGSADTQYF. DNA of the CDR3: TGTGCCACCAGCAGAGGGAGCGCAGATACGCAGTATTTT.

The chain employs TRBV6-1 and TRBJ2-7; 12 positions agree with TRBD2. Germline V gives CDR1 MNHNS, CDR2 SASEGT. Trimming removed 4 bases from V and 5 bases from J; junction bases left unmatched: 6. This CDR3 comprises 15 residues. This CDR3 is CASSAGLAGGNEQYF. For the CDR3, the DNA is TGTGCCAGCAGTGCGGGTCTAGCGGGAGGGAACGAGCAGTACTTC.

The J gene is TRBJ2-2, the V gene TRBV18, with 8 positions matching TRBD2. This CDR3 is built from 16 residues. V dropped 1 base and J dropped 4; count of bases not matched to a gene: 5. Germline assignment: CDR1 KGHSH and CDR2 LQKENI. CDR3 loop: CASSPRSSGGTGELFF. The CDR3 DNA is TGTGCCAGCTCACCACGGTCAAGCGGGGGCACCGGGGAGCTGTTTTTT.

Comments on this clone: Other DNA sequences from this sample encode an identical CDR3 as well. The chain recombines TRBV7-3 with TRBJ2-3; D uncertain. Germline lookup yields CDR1 SGHTA and CDR2 FQGTGA. This CDR3 is 13 amino acids long. V shed 5 bases and J shed 2 bases, with 8 bases lying between them. This CDR3 is CASSLRPTDTQYF. The CDR3 DNA reads TGTGCCAGCAGCCTCCGGCCCACAGATACGCAGTATTTT.

J is TRBJ2-3 and V is TRBV25-1, with TRBD1 matching 10 bases. Germline-derived CDR1 and CDR2 are MGHDK and SYGVNS. The CDR3 is made up of 15 amino acids. The trim removed 3 bases at V and 5 bases at J, leaving 5 bases unmatched. The CDR3 DNA reads TGTGCCAGCAGTGAGACAGGGGGCGCGGGAGATACGCAGTATTTT. Translation: CASSETGGAGDTQYF.

The rearrangement joins TRBV14 to TRBJ2-4, with unresolved D. V was shortened by 4 bases and J by 8 bases, with 12 bases between the two germline ends. From germline, CDR1 is SGHDN and CDR2 FVKESK. This CDR3 spans 13 amino acids. CDR3 nucleotide sequence: TGTGCCAGCAGCCCGAGGATTTGGGACATTCAGTACTTC. Translation: CASSPRIWDIQYF.

The J gene is TRBJ2-7, the V gene TRBV9; 8 bases line up with TRBD1. The germline gives CDR1 SGDLS, CDR2 YYNGEE. The CDR3 consists of 15 residues. Trimming cost V 3 bases and J 2 bases; bases outside gene matches: 7. Here the CDR3 DNA reads TGTGCCAGCAGCGGGCCCGGACAGGGACCCTACGAGCAGTACTTC. Its translation is CASSGPGQGPYEQYF.

This clone was counted once. The chain carries TRBV28 and TRBJ2-7; D uncertain. The V gene's germline CDR1 is MDHEN and CDR2 SYDVKM. V was pared by 2 bases and J by 4 bases, with 6 bases between. The CDR3 spans 12 residues. The CDR3 here is CASSLTEYEQYF. The CDR3 DNA reads TGTGCCAGCAGTTTAACGGAGTACGAGCAGTACTTC.

The gene calls are TRBV5-1 and TRBJ2-7; weak D call: TRBD2 (6 bases). CDR1 and CDR2 (germline): SGHRS, YFSETQ. The CDR3 spans 14 residues. V was pared by 0 bases and J by 3 bases, with 10 bases between. Written as DNA, the CDR3 is TGCGCCAGCAGCTTGGCGGGGGAGGTCTACGAGCAGTACTTC. Protein: CASSLAGEVYEQYF.

The genes are TRBV7-8 and TRBJ2-7; D is unresolved. Germline lookup yields CDR1 SGHVS and CDR2 FQNEAQ. The length of the CDR3 is 14 residues. V was shortened by 5 bases and J by 2 bases, with 13 bases between the two germline ends. Here the CDR3 reads CASSLSHATYEQYF. In DNA, the CDR3 is TGTGCCAGCAGCCTAAGTCATGCAACCTACGAGCAGTACTTC.

The chain joins TRBV12-2 to TRBJ2-7. TRBV12-2 has pseudogene status. There are 20 residues in the CDR3. CDR3 residues: CASRLARVPCPDSRSYEQYF. DNA of the CDR3: TGTGCAAGTCGCTTAGCGCGGGTTCCCTGTCCTGACAGTCGCTCCTACGAGCAGTACTTC.

CDR3 nucleotide sequence: TGCGCCAGCAAAAGAAGCGCGGAGGACACGCAGTATTTT. Its translation: CASKRSAEDTQYF. The V gene is TRBV4-1, the J gene TRBJ2-3, with D tentatively TRBD2 (5 bases). Between the trimmed V and J ends, which lost 7 bases and 9 bases, there was a span of 17 bases. Germline CDR1 is MGHRA and CDR2 is YSYEKL. CDR3 length: 13 residues.